Following are 4 T cell receptor beta chains from one sample sequenced in a study of PD-L1 blockade in urothelial cancer. TCRdb's table, derived via immunoSEQ multiplex PCR, lists solely in-frame clones and lacks some. Of 48,000 or so clones in the sample, around 85% were seen once. Regarding time point: peripheral blood 6 weeks after treatment start. The input for sequencing was PBMCs, taken around atezolizumab (anti-PD-L1) treatment. The receptors originated from a man in his sixties with urothelial cancer.

The chain uses TRBV5-1 and TRBJ2-7; TRBD1 matches 8 bases. There are 15 residues in the CDR3. V trimming: 0 bases; J trimming: 5 bases; junction bases outside the gene matches: 7. The germline CDR1 and CDR2 sequences are SGHRS and YFSETQ. In nucleotides, the CDR3 is TGCGCCAGCAGCTTGGCCGGGACAGGTGGAGACGAGCAGTACTTC. Translated: CASSLAGTGGDEQYF.

The chain uses TRBV7-9 and TRBJ2-7, with 8 bases aligning to TRBD1. Germline CDR1 and CDR2: SEHNR and FQNEAQ (reference sequence). The CDR3 is made up of 15 amino acids. Losses at the gene ends were 5 bases for V and 3 bases for J; bases not matched to a gene: 9. CDR3 residues: CASSRDRGISYEQYF. The DNA of the CDR3 is TGTGCCAGCAGCCGAGACAGGGGAATTAGCTACGAGCAGTACTTC.

The gene calls are TRBV29-1 and TRBJ1-1; D is possibly TRBD1 (6 bases). Trimming pared 8 bases from V and 6 bases from J, leaving 13 bases between. Germline lookup yields CDR1 SQVTM and CDR2 ANQGSEA. This CDR3 has 11 amino acids. CDR3 coding DNA: TGCAGCATAAGCACAGGGTCTGAAGCTTTCTTT. This sequence encodes CSISTGSEAFF.

The chain is built from TRBV19 and TRBJ2-5; 10 bases agree with TRBD2. The CDR3 is 15 residues long. V shed 4 bases, J shed 5 bases, and the junction held 7 bases outside the gene matches. Germline V gives CDR1 LNHDA, CDR2 SQIVND (reference sequence). The CDR3 DNA follows: TGTGCCAGTAGTAAGGAGCGGGGGGGCAGGGAGACCCAGTACTTC. Protein product: CASSKERGGRETQYF.